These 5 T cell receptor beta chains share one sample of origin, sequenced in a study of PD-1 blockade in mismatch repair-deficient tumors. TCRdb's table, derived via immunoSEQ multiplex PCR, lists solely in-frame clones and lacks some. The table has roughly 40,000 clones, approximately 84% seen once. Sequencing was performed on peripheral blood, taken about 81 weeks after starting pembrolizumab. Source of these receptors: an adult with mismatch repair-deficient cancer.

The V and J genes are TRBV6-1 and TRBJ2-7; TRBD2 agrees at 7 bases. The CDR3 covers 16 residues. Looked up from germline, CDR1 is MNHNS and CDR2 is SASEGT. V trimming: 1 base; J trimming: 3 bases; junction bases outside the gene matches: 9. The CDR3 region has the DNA TGTGCCAGCAGTGAAGGGAGGGCTAGCGGCCACTACGAGCAGTACTTC. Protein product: CASSEGRASGHYEQYF.

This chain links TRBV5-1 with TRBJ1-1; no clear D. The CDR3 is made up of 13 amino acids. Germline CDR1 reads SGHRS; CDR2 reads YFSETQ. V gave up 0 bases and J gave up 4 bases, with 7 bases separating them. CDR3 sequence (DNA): TGCGCCAGCAGCTTGGGTGTTGGCACTGAAGCTTTCTTT. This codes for CASSLGVGTEAFF.

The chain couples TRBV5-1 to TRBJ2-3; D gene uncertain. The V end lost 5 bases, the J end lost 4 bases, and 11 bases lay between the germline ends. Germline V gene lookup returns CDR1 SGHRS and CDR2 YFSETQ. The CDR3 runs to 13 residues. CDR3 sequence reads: CASSLGPADTQYF. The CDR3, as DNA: TGCGCCAGCAGTTTAGGGCCCGCAGATACGCAGTATTTT. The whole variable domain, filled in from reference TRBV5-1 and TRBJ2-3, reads KAGVTQTPRYLIKTRGQQVTLSCSPISGHRSVSWYQQTPGQGLQFLFEYFSETQRNKGNFPGRFSGRQFSNSRSEMNVSTLELGDSALYLCASSLGPADTQYFGPGTRLTVL.

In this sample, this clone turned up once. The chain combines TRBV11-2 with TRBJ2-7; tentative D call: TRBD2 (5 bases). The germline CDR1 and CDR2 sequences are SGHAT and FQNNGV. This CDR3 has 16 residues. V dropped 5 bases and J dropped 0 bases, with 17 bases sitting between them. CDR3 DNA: TGTGCCAGCAGCCCTATATCGAGGGTAAGCTCCTACGAGCAGTACTTC. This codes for CASSPISRVSSYEQYF.

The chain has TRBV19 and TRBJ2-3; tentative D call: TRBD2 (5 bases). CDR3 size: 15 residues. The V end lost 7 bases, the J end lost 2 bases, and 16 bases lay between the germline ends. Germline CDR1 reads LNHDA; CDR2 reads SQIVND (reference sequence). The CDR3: CASIGRVGVTDTQYF. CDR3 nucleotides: TGTGCCAGTATAGGTCGGGTGGGAGTCACAGATACGCAGTATTTT. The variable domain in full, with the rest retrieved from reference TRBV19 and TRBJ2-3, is DGGITQSPKYLFRKEGQNVTLSCEQNLNHDAMYWYRQDPGQGLRLIYYSQIVNDFQKGDIAEGYSVSREKKESFPLTVTSAQKNPTAFYLCASIGRVGVTDTQYFGPGTRLTVL.